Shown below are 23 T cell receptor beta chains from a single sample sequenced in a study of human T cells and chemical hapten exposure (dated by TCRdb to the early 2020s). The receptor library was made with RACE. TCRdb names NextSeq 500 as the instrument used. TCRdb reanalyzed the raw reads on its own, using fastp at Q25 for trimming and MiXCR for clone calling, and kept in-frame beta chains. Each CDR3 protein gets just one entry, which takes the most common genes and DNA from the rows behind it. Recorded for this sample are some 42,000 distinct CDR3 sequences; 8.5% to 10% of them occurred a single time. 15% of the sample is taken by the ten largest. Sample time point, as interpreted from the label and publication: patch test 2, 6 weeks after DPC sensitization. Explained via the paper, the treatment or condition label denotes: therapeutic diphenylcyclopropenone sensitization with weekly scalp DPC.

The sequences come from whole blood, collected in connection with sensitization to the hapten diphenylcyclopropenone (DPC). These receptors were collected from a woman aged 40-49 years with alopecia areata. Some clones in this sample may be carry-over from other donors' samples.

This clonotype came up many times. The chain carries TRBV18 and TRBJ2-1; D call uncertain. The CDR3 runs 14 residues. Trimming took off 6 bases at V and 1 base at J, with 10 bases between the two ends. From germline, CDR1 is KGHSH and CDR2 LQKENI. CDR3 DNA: TGTGCCAGCTCCCCCCAGTCGTCCTACAATGAGCAGTTCTTC. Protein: CASSPQSSYNEQFF.

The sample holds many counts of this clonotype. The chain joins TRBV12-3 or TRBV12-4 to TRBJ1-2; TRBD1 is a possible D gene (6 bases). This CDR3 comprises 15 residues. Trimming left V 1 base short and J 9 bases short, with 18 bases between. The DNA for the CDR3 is TGTGCCAGCAGTTTAGGGCGGGGGCAGAGACGAAGCTACACCTTC. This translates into CASSLGRGQRRSYTF.

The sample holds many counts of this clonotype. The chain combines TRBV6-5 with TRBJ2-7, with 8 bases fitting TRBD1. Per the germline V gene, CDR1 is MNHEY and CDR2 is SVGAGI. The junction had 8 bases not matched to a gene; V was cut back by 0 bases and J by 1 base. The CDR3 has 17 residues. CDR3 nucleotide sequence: TGTGCCAGCAGTTACTCCGGGGGACAGGATATTTCCTACGAGCAGTACTTC. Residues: CASSYSGGQDISYEQYF.

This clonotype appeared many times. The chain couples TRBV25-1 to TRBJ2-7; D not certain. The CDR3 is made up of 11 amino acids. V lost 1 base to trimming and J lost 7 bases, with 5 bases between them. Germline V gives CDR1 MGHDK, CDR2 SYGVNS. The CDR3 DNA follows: TGTGCCAGCAGTGAATTCCTAGAGCAGTACTTC. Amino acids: CASSEFLEQYF.

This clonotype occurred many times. CDR3 nucleotides: TGCGCCAGCAGCCAAGATGGGGGCAGCTCCTACGAGCAGTACTTC. It specifies CASSQDGGSSYEQYF. The chain combines TRBV4-1 with TRBJ2-7; D is perhaps TRBD1 (6 bases). This CDR3 has 15 amino acids. Germline lookup yields CDR1 MGHRA and CDR2 YSYEKL. Trimming took 0 bases from V and 0 from J, leaving 9 bases between them.

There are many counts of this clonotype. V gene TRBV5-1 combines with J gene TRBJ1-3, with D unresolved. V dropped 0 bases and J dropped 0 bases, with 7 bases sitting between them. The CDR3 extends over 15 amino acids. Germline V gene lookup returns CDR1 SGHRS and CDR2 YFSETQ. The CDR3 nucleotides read TGCGCCAGCAGCTTGGCAGGCGACTCTGGAAACACCATATATTTT. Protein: CASSLAGDSGNTIYF.

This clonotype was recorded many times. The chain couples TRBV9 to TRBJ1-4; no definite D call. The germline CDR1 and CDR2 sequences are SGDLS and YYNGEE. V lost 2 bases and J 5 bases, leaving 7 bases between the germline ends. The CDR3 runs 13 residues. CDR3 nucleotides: TGTGCCAGCAGCGTCAGTTTAAATGAAAAACTGTTTTTT. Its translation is CASSVSLNEKLFF.

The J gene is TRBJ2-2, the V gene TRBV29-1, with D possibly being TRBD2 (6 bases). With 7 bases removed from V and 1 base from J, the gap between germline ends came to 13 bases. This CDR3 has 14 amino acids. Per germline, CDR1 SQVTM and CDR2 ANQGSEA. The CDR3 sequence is CSGTSGRNTGELFF. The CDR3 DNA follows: TGCAGCGGCACAAGCGGGCGGAACACCGGGGAGCTGTTTTTT.

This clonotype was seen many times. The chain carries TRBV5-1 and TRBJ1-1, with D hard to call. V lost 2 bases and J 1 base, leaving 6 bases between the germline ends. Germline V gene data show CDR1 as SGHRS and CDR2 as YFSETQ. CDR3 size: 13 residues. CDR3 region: CASSLRENTEAFF. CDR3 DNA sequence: TGCGCCAGCAGCTTACGGGAGAACACTGAAGCTTTCTTT.

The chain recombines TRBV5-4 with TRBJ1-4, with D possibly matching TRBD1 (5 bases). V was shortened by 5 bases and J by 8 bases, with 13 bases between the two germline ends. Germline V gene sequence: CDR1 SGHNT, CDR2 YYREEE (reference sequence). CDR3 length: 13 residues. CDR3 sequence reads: CASSGGLEEKLFF. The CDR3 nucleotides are TGTGCCAGCAGTGGGGGATTGGAGGAAAAACTGTTTTTT.

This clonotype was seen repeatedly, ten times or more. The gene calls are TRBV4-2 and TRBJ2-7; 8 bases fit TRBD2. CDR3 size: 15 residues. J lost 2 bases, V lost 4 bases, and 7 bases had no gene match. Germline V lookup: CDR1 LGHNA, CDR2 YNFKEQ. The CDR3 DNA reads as TGTGCCAGCAGCCCCCGCCCAGCGGGAGCCTACGAGCAGTACTTC. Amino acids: CASSPRPAGAYEQYF.

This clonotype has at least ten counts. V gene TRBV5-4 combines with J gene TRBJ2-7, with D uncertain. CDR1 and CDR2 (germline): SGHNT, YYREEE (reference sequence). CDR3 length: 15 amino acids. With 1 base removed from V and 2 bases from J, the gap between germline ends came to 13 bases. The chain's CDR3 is CASSLTGRNTYEQYF. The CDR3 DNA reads TGTGCCAGCAGCTTGACCGGACGCAATACCTACGAGCAGTACTTC.

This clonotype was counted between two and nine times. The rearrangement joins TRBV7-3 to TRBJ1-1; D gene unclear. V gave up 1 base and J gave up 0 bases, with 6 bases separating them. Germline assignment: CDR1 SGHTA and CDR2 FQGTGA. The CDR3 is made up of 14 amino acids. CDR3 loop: CASSLNGMNTEAFF. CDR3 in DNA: TGTGCCAGCAGCTTAAACGGCATGAACACTGAAGCTTTCTTT.

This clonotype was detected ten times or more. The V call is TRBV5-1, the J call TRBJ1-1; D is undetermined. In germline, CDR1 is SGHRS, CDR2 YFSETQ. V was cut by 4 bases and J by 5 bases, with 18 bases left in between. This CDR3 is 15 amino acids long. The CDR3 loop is CASSQKDGSGTEAFF. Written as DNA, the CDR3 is TGCGCCAGCAGCCAAAAGGACGGGAGCGGGACTGAAGCTTTCTTT.

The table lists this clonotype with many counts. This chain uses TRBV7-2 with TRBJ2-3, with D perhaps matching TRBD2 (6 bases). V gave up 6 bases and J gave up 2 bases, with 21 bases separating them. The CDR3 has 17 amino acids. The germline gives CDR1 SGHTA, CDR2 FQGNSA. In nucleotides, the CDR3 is TGTGCCAGCAGTACCCCGGGTAGGGGAGGACTCACAGATACGCAGTATTTT. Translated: CASSTPGRGGLTDTQYF.

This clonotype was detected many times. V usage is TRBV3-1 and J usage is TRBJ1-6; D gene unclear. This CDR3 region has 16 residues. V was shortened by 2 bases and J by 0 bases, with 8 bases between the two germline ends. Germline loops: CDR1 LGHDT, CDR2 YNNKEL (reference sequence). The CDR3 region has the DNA TGTGCCAGCAGCCAAACGATTAGCTCCTATAATTCACCCCTCCACTTT. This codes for CASSQTISSYNSPLHF.

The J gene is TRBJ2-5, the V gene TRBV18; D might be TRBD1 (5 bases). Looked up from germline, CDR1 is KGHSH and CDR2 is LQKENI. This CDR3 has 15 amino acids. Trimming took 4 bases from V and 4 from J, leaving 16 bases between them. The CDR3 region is CASSRNSGKGETQYF. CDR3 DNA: TGTGCCAGCTCACGAAATTCAGGGAAGGGAGAGACCCAGTACTTC.

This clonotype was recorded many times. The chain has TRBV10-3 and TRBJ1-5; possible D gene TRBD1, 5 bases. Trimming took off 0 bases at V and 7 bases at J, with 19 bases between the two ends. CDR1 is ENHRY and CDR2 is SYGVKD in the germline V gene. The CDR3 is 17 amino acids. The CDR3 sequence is CAISESLGGGARQPQHF. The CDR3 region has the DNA TGTGCCATCAGTGAGTCTCTCGGAGGAGGGGCTCGCCAGCCCCAGCATTTT.

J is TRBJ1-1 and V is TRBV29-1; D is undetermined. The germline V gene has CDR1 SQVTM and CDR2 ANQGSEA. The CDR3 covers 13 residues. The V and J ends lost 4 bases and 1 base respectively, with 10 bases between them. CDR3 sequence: CSVGDKRNTEAFF. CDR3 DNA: TGCAGCGTTGGGGATAAACGGAACACTGAAGCTTTCTTT.

DNA for the CDR3: TGCAGCGTTCCCCCTATGGAGGGCTATGGCTACACCTTC. Residues: CSVPPMEGYGYTF. The chain has TRBV29-1 and TRBJ1-2; D call uncertain. This CDR3 region has 13 residues. Germline values: CDR1 SQVTM, CDR2 ANQGSEA. With 5 bases removed from V and 4 bases from J, the gap between germline ends came to 14 bases.

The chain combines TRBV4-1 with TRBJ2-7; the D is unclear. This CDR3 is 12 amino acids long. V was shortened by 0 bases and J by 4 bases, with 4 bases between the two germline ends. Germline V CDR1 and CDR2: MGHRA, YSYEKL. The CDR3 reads CASSQDWYEQYF. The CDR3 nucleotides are TGCGCCAGCAGCCAAGATTGGTACGAGCAGTACTTC.

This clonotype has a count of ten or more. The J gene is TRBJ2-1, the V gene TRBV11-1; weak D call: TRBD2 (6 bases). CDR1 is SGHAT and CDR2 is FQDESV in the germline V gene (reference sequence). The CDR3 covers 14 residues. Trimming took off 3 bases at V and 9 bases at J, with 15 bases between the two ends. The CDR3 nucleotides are TGTGCCAGCAGCTTCCCCGGGGAGGCGGTTGAGCAGTTCTTC. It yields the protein CASSFPGEAVEQFF.

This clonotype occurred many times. The CDR3 nucleotides read TGTGCCAGCGGCCCCATCGGGGGCGGGCGTTACAATGAGCAGTTCTTC. Amino acids: CASGPIGGGRYNEQFF. The chain combines TRBV6-2 or TRBV6-3 with TRBJ2-1; D possibly matches TRBD1 or TRBD2 (6 bases each). Between the trimmed V and J ends, which lost 8 bases and 4 bases, there was a span of 21 bases. The germline V gene encodes CDR1 MNHEY and CDR2 SVGEGT. CDR3 length: 16 amino acids.